The rows below give T cell receptor beta chains drawn from one sample of a study of T cells of healthy individuals. TCRdb re-called the 5' RACE reads with MiXCR, one entry per CDR3 protein. The data show fewer than 75,000 distinct CDR3 sequences, about a sixth seen once. The receptors shown here come from a human donor in good health. CDR3s include the opening cysteine and the closing phenylalanine or tryptophan. Each record gives: J gene, V gene, D gene, clone size, CDR3 protein, CDR3 DNA. A D gene is named only where the DNA matches it firmly. A row's size may be missing; if present it is once, few, many or a size class.

TRBJ2-3	TRBV5-1	.	many	CASRDRVLATDTQYF	TGCGCCAGCAGGGACAGAGTCCTGGCGACAGATACGCAGTATTTT
TRBJ2-1	TRBV28	TRBD1	few	CASTEGGQGTNNEQFF	TGTGCCAGCACGGAGGGTGGACAGGGAACAAACAATGAGCAGTTCTTC
TRBJ2-1	TRBV7-2	TRBD2	.	CASSSTTLAGAGNEQFF	TGTGCCAGCAGCTCCACTACACTAGCGGGAGCGGGGAATGAGCAGTTCTTC
TRBJ2-3	TRBV6-1	TRBD1	many	CASSERQGMSDTQYF	TGTGCCAGCAGTGAGAGACAGGGGATGAGCGATACGCAGTATTTT
TRBJ1-3	TRBV5-1	.	few	CASSLNTNLGGNTIYF	TGCGCCAGCAGCTTGAATACGAATCTCGGGGGAAACACCATATATTTT
TRBJ1-3	TRBV29-1	TRBD1	.	CSADQGQGSGNTIYF	TGCAGCGCTGACCAGGGACAGGGCTCTGGAAACACCATATATTTT
TRBJ1-5	TRBV20-1	.	.	CSARDQGDQPQHF	TGCAGTGCTAGAGATCAGGGAGATCAGCCCCAGCATTTT
TRBJ2-3	TRBV7-9	TRBD2	many	CASSPAGVTDTQYF	TGTGCCAGCAGCCCAGCGGGAGTCACAGATACGCAGTATTTT
TRBJ2-3	TRBV20-1	TRBD2	.	CSARRDGGKDTQYF	TGCAGTGCTAGACGGGACGGGGGGAAAGATACGCAGTATTTT
TRBJ2-6	TRBV10-3	.	.	CAIRAGAGANVLTF	TGTGCCATCAGAGCGGGTGCTGGGGCCAACGTCCTGACTTTC
TRBJ2-1	TRBV7-6	TRBD2	.	CASSRPTSALAGTYNEQFF	TGTGCCAGCAGCCGGCCCACTTCGGCACTAGCGGGGACCTACAATGAGCAGTTCTTC
TRBJ2-3	TRBV7-9	TRBD2	many	CASSLYVGGPADTQYF	TGTGCCAGCAGCCTCTACGTGGGAGGGCCCGCAGATACGCAGTATTTT
TRBJ2-5	TRBV5-1	.	.	CASTLQNQETQYF	TGCGCCAGCACCTTACAGAACCAAGAGACCCAGTACTTC
TRBJ2-2	TRBV19	.	few	CASSSRGLVVKNTGELFF	TGTGCCAGTAGTTCCAGGGGCCTAGTAGTTAAGAACACCGGGGAGCTGTTTTTT
TRBJ2-7	TRBV10-3	TRBD1	few	CAISEGPGQGPYEQYF	TGTGCCATCAGTGAGGGACCGGGACAGGGACCTTACGAGCAGTACTTC
TRBJ2-3	TRBV6-1	.	few	CASRWGLRSASTDTQYF	TGTGCCAGCAGATGGGGCCTAAGGAGTGCTAGCACAGATACGCAGTATTTT
TRBJ2-1	TRBV9	.	.	CASSVAGGVYNEQFF	TGTGCCAGCAGCGTAGCGGGCGGGGTATACAATGAGCAGTTCTTC
TRBJ2-6	TRBV7-3	TRBD2	.	CASSPRLAGVSGANVLTF	TGTGCCAGCAGCCCTCGACTAGCGGGGGTTTCTGGGGCCAACGTCCTGACTTTC
TRBJ1-6	TRBV3-1	.	.	CASSQGRQDNSPLHF	TGTGCCAGCAGCCAAGGCAGACAGGATAATTCACCCCTCCACTTT
TRBJ1-5	TRBV5-1	.	medium-sized	CASSLGGGEGQPQHF	TGCGCCAGCAGCTTGGGAGGGGGAGAAGGCCAGCCCCAGCATTTT
TRBJ2-7	TRBV30	.	few	CAWSDPTSPGLYEQYF	TGTGCCTGGAGTGACCCCACCAGTCCGGGCTTATACGAGCAGTACTTC
TRBJ2-2	TRBV7-9	TRBD2	few	CAGRLAGDTGELFF	TGTGCCGGGAGACTAGCGGGAGACACCGGGGAGCTGTTTTTT
TRBJ2-7	TRBV2	.	few	CASSGTDFLEQYF	TGTGCCAGCAGTGGGACGGACTTTTTAGAGCAGTACTTC
TRBJ1-4	TRBV20-1	TRBD1	few	CSASDRGTNEKLFF	TGCAGTGCCAGCGACAGGGGAACTAATGAAAAACTGTTTTTT
TRBJ2-1	TRBV3-1	.	.	CASSPQESYNEQFF	TGTGCCAGCAGTCCGCAGGAGTCCTACAATGAGCAGTTCTTC
TRBJ1-5	TRBV7-2	.	.	CASSLVGGGNQPQHF	TGTGCCAGCAGCTTAGTAGGAGGGGGCAATCAGCCCCAGCATTTT
TRBJ2-3	TRBV3-1	TRBD1	.	CASSQRQGPDTQYF	TGTGCCAGCAGCCAGAGACAGGGACCAGATACGCAGTATTTT
TRBJ2-1	TRBV10-2	TRBD2	.	CASSEPTLLARMDEQFF	TGCGCCAGCAGTGAGCCCACACTACTAGCGAGAATGGATGAGCAGTTCTTC
TRBJ2-1	TRBV7-6	.	.	CASSLAGGRLRDEQFF	TGTGCCAGCAGCTTAGCCGGGGGCCGGTTAAGAGATGAGCAGTTCTTC
TRBJ2-4	TRBV4-2	TRBD1	.	CASSQQGAEDIKYF	TGTGCCAGCAGCCAACAGGGGGCGGAGGACATTAAGTACTTC
TRBJ1-2	TRBV4-3	TRBD1	.	CASSLRGLGYTF	TGCGCCAGCAGTTTGAGGGGGCTTGGCTACACCTTC
TRBJ2-7	TRBV20-1	.	.	CSARTGVGYEQYF	TGCAGTGCTAGGACGGGAGTGGGGTACGAGCAGTACTTC
TRBJ1-1	TRBV7-2	.	many	CASSLAGTFWGAEAFF	TGTGCCAGCAGCTTAGCCGGGACCTTTTGGGGCGCTGAAGCTTTCTTT
TRBJ2-3	TRBV20-1	.	.	CSAGPFTDTQYF	TGCTCGGCGGGGCCCTTCACAGATACGCAGTATTTT
TRBJ2-3	TRBV5-1	.	few	CASRLGRLVTDTQYF	TGCGCCAGCAGATTAGGACGGCTAGTCACAGATACGCAGTATTTT
TRBJ1-6	TRBV12-3/TRBV12-4	TRBD1	.	CASTLDRTADSPLHF	TGTGCCAGCACCCTGGACAGGACAGCCGATTCACCCCTCCACTTT
TRBJ1-2	TRBV5-1	.	few	CASSLDPGRNYGYTF	TGCGCCAGCAGCTTGGATCCGGGAAGGAACTATGGCTACACCTTC
TRBJ1-2	TRBV28	TRBD1	few	CASKPGGEGVRNYGYTF	TGTGCCAGCAAACCAGGGGGCGAGGGCGTGAGGAACTATGGCTACACCTTC
TRBJ2-3	TRBV6-4	.	many	CASSDSGEGDTQYF	TGTGCCAGCAGTGACAGCGGAGAGGGAGATACGCAGTATTTT
TRBJ2-1	TRBV7-6	.	many	CASSQGLYRGNEQFF	TGTGCCAGCAGCCAGGGACTCTACCGCGGCAATGAGCAGTTCTTC